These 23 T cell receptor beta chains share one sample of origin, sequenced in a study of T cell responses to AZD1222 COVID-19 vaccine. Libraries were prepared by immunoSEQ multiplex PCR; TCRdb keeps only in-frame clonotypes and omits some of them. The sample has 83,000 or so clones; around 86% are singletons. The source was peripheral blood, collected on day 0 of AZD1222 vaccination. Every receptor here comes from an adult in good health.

This CDR3 reads CAWSAEVTYEQYF. CDR3 DNA sequence: TGTGCCTGGAGTGCGGAAGTAACCTACGAGCAGTACTTC. The rearrangement links TRBV30 to TRBJ2-7; D call uncertain. This CDR3 contains 13 residues. Trimming took off 1 base at V and 2 bases at J, with 9 bases between the two ends. Germline assignment: CDR1 GTSNPN and CDR2 SVGIG (reference sequence).

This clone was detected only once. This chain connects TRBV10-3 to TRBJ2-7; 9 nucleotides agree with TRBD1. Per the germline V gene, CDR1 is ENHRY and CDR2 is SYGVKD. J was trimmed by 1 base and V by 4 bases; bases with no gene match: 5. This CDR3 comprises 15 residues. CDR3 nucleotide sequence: TGTGCCATCAGTGGACGGACAGGGGCATCCTACGAGCAGTACTTC. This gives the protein CAISGRTGASYEQYF.

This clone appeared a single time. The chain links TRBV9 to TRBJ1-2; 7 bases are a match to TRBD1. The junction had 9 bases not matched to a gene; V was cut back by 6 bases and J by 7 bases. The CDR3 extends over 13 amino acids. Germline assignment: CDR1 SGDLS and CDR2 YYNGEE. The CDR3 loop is CASNTGTESGYTF. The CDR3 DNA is TGTGCCAGCAACACCGGGACAGAGAGTGGCTACACCTTC.

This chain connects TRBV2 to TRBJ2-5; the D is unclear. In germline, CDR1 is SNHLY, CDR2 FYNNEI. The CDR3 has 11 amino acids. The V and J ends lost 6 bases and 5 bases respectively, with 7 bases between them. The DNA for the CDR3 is TGTGCCAGCAGGGTTTATGAGACCCAGTACTTC. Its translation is CASRVYETQYF. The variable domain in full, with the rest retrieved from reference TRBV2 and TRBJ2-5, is EPEVTQTPSHQVTQMGQEVILRCVPISNHLYFYWYRQILGQKVEFLVSFYNNEISEKSEIFDDQFSVERPDGSNFTLKIRSTKLEDSAMYFCASRVYETQYFGPGTRLLVL.

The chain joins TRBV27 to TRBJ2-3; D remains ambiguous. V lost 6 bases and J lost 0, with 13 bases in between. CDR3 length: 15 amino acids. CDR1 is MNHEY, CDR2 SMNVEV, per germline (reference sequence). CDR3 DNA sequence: TGTGCCAGCAGCACATTAGCCCGCAGCACAGATACGCAGTATTTT. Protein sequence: CASSTLARSTDTQYF.

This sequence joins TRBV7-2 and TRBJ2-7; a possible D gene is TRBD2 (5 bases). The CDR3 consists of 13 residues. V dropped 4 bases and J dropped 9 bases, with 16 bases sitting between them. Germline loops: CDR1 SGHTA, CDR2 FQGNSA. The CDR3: CASSSGGSGSQYF. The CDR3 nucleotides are TGTGCCAGCAGCTCGGGTGGGAGTGGTTCGCAGTACTTC.

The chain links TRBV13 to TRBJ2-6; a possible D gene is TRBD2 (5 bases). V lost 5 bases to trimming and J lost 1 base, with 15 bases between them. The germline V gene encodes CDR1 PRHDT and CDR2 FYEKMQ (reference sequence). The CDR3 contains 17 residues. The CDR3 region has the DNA TGTGCCAGCAGCGACCTTGAGTGGGAGTCTGGGGCCAACGTCCTGACTTTC. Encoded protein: CASSDLEWESGANVLTF.

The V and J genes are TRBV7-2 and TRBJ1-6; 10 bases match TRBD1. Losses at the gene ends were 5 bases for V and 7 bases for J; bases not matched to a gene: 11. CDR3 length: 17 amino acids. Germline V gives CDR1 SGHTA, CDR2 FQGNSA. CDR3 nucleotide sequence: TGTGCCAGCAGCGAGACGGGACAGGGGTCTCCCAATTCACCCCTCCACTTT. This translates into CASSETGQGSPNSPLHF.

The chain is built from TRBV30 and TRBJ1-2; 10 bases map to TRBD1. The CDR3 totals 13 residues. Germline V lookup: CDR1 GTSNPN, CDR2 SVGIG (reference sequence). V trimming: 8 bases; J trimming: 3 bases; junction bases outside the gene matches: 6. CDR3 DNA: TGTGCCGAGAGGGACAGGGGATACTATGGCTACACCTTC. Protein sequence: CAERDRGYYGYTF.

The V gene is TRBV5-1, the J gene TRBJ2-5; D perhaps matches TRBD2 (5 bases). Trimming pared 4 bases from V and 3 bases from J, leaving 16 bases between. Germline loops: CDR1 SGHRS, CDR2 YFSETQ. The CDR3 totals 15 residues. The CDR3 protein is CASSPYWGVEETQYF. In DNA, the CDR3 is TGCGCCAGCAGCCCCTACTGGGGAGTTGAAGAGACCCAGTACTTC.

This chain's CDR3 is CASSRLEYTGELFF. The CDR3 DNA follows: TGTGCCAGCAGTCGATTAGAGTACACCGGGGAGCTGTTTTTT. The J gene is TRBJ2-2, the V gene TRBV6-2 or TRBV6-3; D uncertain. There are 14 residues in the CDR3. Germline-derived CDR1 and CDR2 are MNHEY and SVGEGT. Deletions cut 5 bases from V and 3 bases from J, with 10 bases between.

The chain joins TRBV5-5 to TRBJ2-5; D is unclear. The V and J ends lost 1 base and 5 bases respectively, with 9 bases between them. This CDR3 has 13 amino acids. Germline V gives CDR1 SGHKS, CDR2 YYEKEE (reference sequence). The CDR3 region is CASSLFSEETQYF. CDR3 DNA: TGTGCCAGCAGCTTGTTCAGTGAGGAGACCCAGTACTTC.

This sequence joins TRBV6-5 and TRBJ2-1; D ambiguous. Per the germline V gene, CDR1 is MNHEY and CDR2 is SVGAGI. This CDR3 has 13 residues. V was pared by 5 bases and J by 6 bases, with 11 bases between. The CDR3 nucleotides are TGTGCCAGCAGTACAAGCCCCCGCAATGAGCAGTTCTTC. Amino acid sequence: CASSTSPRNEQFF.

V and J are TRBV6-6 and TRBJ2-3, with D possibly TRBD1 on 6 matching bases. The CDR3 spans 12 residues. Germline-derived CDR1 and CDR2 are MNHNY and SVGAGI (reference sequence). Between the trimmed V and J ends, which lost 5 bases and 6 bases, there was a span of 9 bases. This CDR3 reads CASSDQGDTQYF. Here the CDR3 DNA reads TGTGCCAGCAGTGACCAGGGGGATACGCAGTATTTT.

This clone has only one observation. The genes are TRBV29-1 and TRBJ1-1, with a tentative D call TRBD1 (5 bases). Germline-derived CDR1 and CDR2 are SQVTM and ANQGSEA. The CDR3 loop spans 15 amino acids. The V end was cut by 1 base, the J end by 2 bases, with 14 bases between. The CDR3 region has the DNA TGCAGCGTTGAAGGGCCACAGGAGTATAACACTGAAGCTTTCTTT. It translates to CSVEGPQEYNTEAFF.

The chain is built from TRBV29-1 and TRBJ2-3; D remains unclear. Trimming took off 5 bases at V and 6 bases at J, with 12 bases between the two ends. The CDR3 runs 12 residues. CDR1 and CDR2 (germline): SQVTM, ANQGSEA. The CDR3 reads CSVSPSRDTQYF. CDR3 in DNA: TGCAGCGTTTCCCCCTCCCGGGATACGCAGTATTTT.

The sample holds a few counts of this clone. The DNA for the CDR3 is TGTGCCAGCAGTGAAGTATGGGGCGCGAACACTGAAGCTTTCTTT. Translating gives CASSEVWGANTEAFF. The chain employs TRBV6-1 and TRBJ1-1; D is possibly TRBD1 (5 bases). In germline, CDR1 is MNHNS, CDR2 SASEGT. Between the trimmed V and J ends, which lost 1 base and 1 base, there was a span of 10 bases. The CDR3 is 15 amino acids.

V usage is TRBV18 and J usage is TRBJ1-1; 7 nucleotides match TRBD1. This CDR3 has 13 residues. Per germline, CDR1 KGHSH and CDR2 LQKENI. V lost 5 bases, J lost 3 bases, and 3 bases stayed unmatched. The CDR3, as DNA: TGTGCCAGCTCAAGGGGGCTGGACACTGAAGCTTTCTTT. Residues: CASSRGLDTEAFF.

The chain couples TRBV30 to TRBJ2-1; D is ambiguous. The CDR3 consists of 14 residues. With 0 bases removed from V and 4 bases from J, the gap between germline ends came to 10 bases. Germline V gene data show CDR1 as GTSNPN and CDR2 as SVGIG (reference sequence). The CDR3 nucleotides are TGTGCCTGGAGTGTTCCCCTTATATACAATGAGCAGTTCTTC. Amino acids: CAWSVPLIYNEQFF. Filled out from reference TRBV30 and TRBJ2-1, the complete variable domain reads SQTIHQWPATLVQPVGSPLSLECTVEGTSNPNLYWYRQAAGRGLQLLFYSVGIGQISSEVPQNLSASRPQDRQFILSSKKLLLSDSGFYLCAWSVPLIYNEQFFGPGTRLTVL.

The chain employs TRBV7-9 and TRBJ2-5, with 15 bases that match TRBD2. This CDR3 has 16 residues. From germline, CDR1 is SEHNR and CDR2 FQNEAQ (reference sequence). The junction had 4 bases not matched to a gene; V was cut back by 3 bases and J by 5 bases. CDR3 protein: CASSFGLAGGPETQYF. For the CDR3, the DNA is TGTGCCAGCAGCTTTGGACTAGCGGGGGGGCCCGAGACCCAGTACTTC.

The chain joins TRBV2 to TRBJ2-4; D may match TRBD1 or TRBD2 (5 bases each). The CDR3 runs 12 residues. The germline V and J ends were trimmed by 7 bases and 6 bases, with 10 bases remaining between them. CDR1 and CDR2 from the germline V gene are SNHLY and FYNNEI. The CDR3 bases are TGTGCCAGCAAACCTGGGACAAACATTCAGTACTTC. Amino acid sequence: CASKPGTNIQYF.

The CDR3: CASSQADNQPQHF. CDR3 bases: TGTGCCAGCAGCCAAGCCGACAATCAGCCCCAGCATTTT. The rearrangement links TRBV3-1 (or the pseudogene TRBV3-2) to TRBJ1-5, with D unclear. The CDR3 runs to 13 residues. Trimming took 1 base from V and 3 from J, leaving 4 bases between them. Germline lookup yields CDR1 LGHDT and CDR2 YNNKEL (reference sequence).

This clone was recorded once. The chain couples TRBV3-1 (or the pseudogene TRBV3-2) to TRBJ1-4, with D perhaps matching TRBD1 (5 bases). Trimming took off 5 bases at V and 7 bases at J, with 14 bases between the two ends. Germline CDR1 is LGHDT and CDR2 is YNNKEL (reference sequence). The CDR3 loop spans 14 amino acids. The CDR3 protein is CASSFRQTVEKLFF. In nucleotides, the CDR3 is TGTGCCAGCAGCTTCCGACAGACCGTTGAAAAACTGTTTTTT.